This entry is about one TCR beta chain. This CDR3 contains 15 residues. Germline CDR1 and CDR2: MNHNY and SVGAGI (reference sequence). The V gene lost 5 bases and the J gene lost 3 bases, with 16 bases spanning the gap. The record originates from a study of blood T cell repertoires in COVID-19. Study overall: COVID-19 samples from acute and convalescent phases originated in the United States, Italy and Spain. The cDNA or gDNA used as material had been derived from T cells, B-cell-depleted T cells, or PBMCs.

As originally analysed: Reference gene primer amplification in the assay estimated nucleated cell counts. Using immunoSEQ multiplex PCR, the repertoire was profiled, and TCRdb retains in-frame clones only, with some absent. V, J and clone size derive from that table, while D and trimming were established from the DNA sequence. The data show about 220,000 clones, with less than 85% seen just once and approximately 4% held by the top ten. This receptor was identified in a woman of 80 years or more with acute or convalescent COVID-19. The sequenced sample was peripheral blood. This chain links TRBV6-6 with TRBJ1-1, with D possibly TRBD1 on 6 matching bases. For the CDR3, the DNA is TGTGCCAGCAGTGATCCAGGGGTTAGTTACACTGAAGCTTTCTTT. Its translation is CASSDPGVSYTEAFF.